This T cell receptor (beta chain) emerged from a study of T cell repertoires in cytomegalovirus infection. On the study more broadly: CMV infection together with matching HLA type was indicated by public TCR beta signatures.

MiXCR was run by TCRdb on the reads, yielding one entry per CDR3 protein. The sample includes approximately 700,000 distinct CDR3 sequences, 35% to 45% of them seen just once. This clonotype originated in a human donor in good health (CMV status not recorded). Some clones in this sample may be carry-over from other donors' samples. Sequencing used PBMCs.

This CDR3 is CASSPLSTGELFF. CDR3 DNA: TGTGCCAGCAGCCCTTTGAGTACCGGGGAGCTGTTTTTT. This chain links TRBV5-5 with TRBJ2-2, with D unclear. There are 13 residues in the CDR3. Trimming took 4 bases from V and 5 from J, leaving 9 bases between them. The germline CDR1 and CDR2 sequences are SGHKS and YYEKEE (reference sequence).